Below, 22 T cell receptor beta chains from the same sample are listed, as sequenced in a study of shared clonotypes between healthy human individuals. Some clones are missing from TCRdb's copy, which holds only in-frame ones; the method was immunoSEQ multiplex PCR. The top ten hold approximately 1.5% of the sample, which has approximately 980,000 clones, roughly 72% seen once. Sequencing was carried out using memory CD4+ T cells sorted from blood. Subset reported: CD45RA-negative fraction. These receptors all stem from a man aged 18 to 30 in good health.

The chain couples TRBV25-1 to TRBJ2-7; D might be TRBD1 or TRBD2, each matching 6 bases. The CDR3 totals 17 residues. Germline loops: CDR1 MGHDK, CDR2 SYGVNS. Trimming took 4 bases from V and 1 from J, leaving 20 bases between them. The CDR3 DNA reads as TGTGCCAGCAGTGGCCCGCCGGAACAGGGACTTTCCTACGAGCAGTACTTC. It translates to CASSGPPEQGLSYEQYF.

Only a few counts were recorded for this clone. The rearrangement joins TRBV30 to TRBJ1-5, with D perhaps TRBD1 (6 bases). Deletions cut 2 bases from V and 7 bases from J, with 21 bases between. This CDR3 comprises 16 residues. CDR1 is GTSNPN, CDR2 SVGIG, per germline (reference sequence). The CDR3 bases are TGTGCCTGGAGTATTATGGGGGCAGGGGTCGGACAGCCCCAGCATTTT. Its protein product is CAWSIMGAGVGQPQHF.

The chain joins TRBV10-3 to TRBJ2-5; D is undetermined. CDR1 is ENHRY, CDR2 SYGVKD, per germline. This CDR3 region has 19 residues. V was pared by 2 bases and J by 2 bases, with 24 bases between. This CDR3 is CAISEVELSGLRAQETQYF. Written as DNA, the CDR3 is TGTGCCATCAGTGAGGTGGAGTTATCCGGCCTCCGAGCTCAAGAGACCCAGTACTTC.

The chain uses TRBV28 and TRBJ1-6; D is uncertain. The V end lost 8 bases, the J end lost 6 bases, and 11 bases lay between the germline ends. Germline V lookup: CDR1 MDHEN, CDR2 SYDVKM. The length of the CDR3 is 13 residues. This CDR3 is CASSPQLNSPLHF. The CDR3 DNA sequence: TGTGCCAGCTCCCCCCAGCTTAATTCACCCCTCCACTTT. The full variable domain, with the rest looked up from reference TRBV28 and TRBJ1-6, is DVKVTQSSRYLVKRTGEKVFLECVQDMDHENMFWYRQDPGLGLRLIYFSYDVKMKEKGDIPEGYSVSREKKERFSLILESASTNQTSMYLCASSPQLNSPLHFGNGTRLTVT.

This chain uses TRBV2 with TRBJ1-1; TRBD1 agrees at 8 bases. V shed 8 bases, J shed 5 bases, and the junction held 7 bases outside the gene matches. This CDR3 spans 13 amino acids. Germline CDR1 and CDR2: SNHLY and FYNNEI. The CDR3: CASSRGPFTEAFF. CDR3 bases: TGTGCCAGCTCCAGGGGGCCGTTTACTGAAGCTTTCTTT. The full variable domain, completed using reference TRBV2 and TRBJ1-1, is EPEVTQTPSHQVTQMGQEVILRCVPISNHLYFYWYRQILGQKVEFLVSFYNNEISEKSEIFDDQFSVERPDGSNFTLKIRSTKLEDSAMYFCASSRGPFTEAFFGQGTRLTVV.

The chain couples TRBV2 to TRBJ2-7, with 8 bases that match TRBD2. V was pared by 7 bases and J by 3 bases, with 17 bases of the junction left unmatched. There are 17 residues in the CDR3. Looked up from germline, CDR1 is SNHLY and CDR2 is FYNNEI. The DNA for the CDR3 is TGTGCCAGCACCAGTTCTAAACCGGGACTAGTCCTCTACGAGCAGTACTTC. Translated: CASTSSKPGLVLYEQYF.

The rearrangement links TRBV18 to TRBJ1-2; TRBD1 matches 10 bases. The CDR3 consists of 14 residues. V gave up 0 bases and J gave up 11 bases; unmatched junction bases: 6. Germline lookup yields CDR1 KGHSH and CDR2 LQKENI. The CDR3 DNA reads TGTGCCAGCTCACCACCCGGGGACAGGGGTTATTACACCTTC. Protein product: CASSPPGDRGYYTF.

The V and J genes are TRBV15 and TRBJ1-5, with D perhaps matching TRBD1 (6 bases). The V end lost 3 bases, the J end lost 5 bases, and 14 bases lay between the germline ends. From germline, CDR1 is LNHNV and CDR2 YYDKDF (reference sequence). The CDR3 sequence is 15 residues long. As DNA, the CDR3 is TGTGCCACCAGCAGCGTAACAGGGAAGCATCAGCCCCAGCATTTT. It codes for CATSSVTGKHQPQHF. The full variable domain, completed using reference TRBV15 and TRBJ1-5, is DAMVIQNPRYQVTQFGKPVTLSCSQTLNHNVMYWYQQKSSQAPKLLFHYYDKDFNNEADTPDNFQSRRPNTSFCFLDIRSPGLGDTAMYLCATSSVTGKHQPQHFGDGTRLSIL.

CDR3 protein: CASSSLGGKSYEQYF. In DNA, the CDR3 is TGTGCCAGCAGTTCACTTGGGGGGAAGTCCTACGAGCAGTACTTC. This chain links TRBV27 with TRBJ2-7, with D tentatively TRBD2 (6 bases). Between the trimmed V and J ends, which lost 4 bases and 1 base, there was a span of 14 bases. Germline-derived CDR1 and CDR2 are MNHEY and SMNVEV (reference sequence). The CDR3 is made up of 15 amino acids.

As to this clone: Because the CDR3's place on the DNA is in doubt, the DNA is left out and the CDR3 is given as listed by TCRdb. The chain uses TRBV12-2 and TRBJ1-6. TRBV12-2 constitutes a pseudogene. Both ends counted, the CDR3 spans 15 residues. This chain's CDR3 is CASRFGRGARSPLHF.

About this clone itself: The sample holds other DNA sequences that translate to the same CDR3. J is TRBJ1-1 and V is TRBV6-6; D is undetermined. Germline CDR1 reads MNHNY; CDR2 reads SVGAGI (reference sequence). CDR3 length: 13 amino acids. Trimming removed 0 bases from V and 1 base from J, with 3 bases in between. CDR3 coding DNA: TGTGCCAGCAGTTACTCCCAGAACACTGAAGCTTTCTTT. Amino acids: CASSYSQNTEAFF.

The chain has TRBV5-1 and TRBJ1-4; the match to TRBD1 covers 11 bases. Trimming at V came to 4 bases and at J to 3 bases, leaving 5 bases not matched to a gene. Germline V gene lookup returns CDR1 SGHRS and CDR2 YFSETQ. The CDR3 runs 16 residues. The CDR3 sequence: CASSAGQGASNEKLFF. The CDR3 coding sequence is TGCGCCAGCAGCGCCGGACAGGGGGCTTCTAATGAAAAACTGTTTTTT.

This chain connects TRBV5-4 to TRBJ2-1; D might be TRBD1 (5 bases). There are 15 residues in the CDR3. V lost 4 bases, J lost 0 bases, and 11 bases lay in between. Per the germline V gene, CDR1 is SGHNT and CDR2 is YYREEE (reference sequence). For the CDR3, the DNA is TGTGCCAGCAGCAAAGACAGTAACTCCTACAATGAGCAGTTCTTC. It codes for CASSKDSNSYNEQFF.

This clone has just one count. The chain recombines TRBV11-2 with TRBJ2-5; TRBD2 aligns across 13 bases. The CDR3 spans 14 residues. Germline lookup yields CDR1 SGHAT and CDR2 FQNNGV. With 1 base clipped from V and 9 bases from J, the junction kept 2 bases outside the gene matches. This CDR3 is CASSLVGTSGAQYF. For the CDR3, the DNA is TGTGCCAGCAGCTTAGTCGGGACTAGCGGGGCCCAGTACTTC. Full variable domain (outside the CDR3, taken from reference TRBV11-2 and TRBJ2-5): EAGVAQSPRYKIIEKRQSVAFWCNPISGHATLYWYQQILGQGPKLLIQFQNNGVVDDSQLPKDRFSAERLKGVDSTLKIQPAKLEDSAVYLCASSLVGTSGAQYFGPGTRLLVL.

This clone was seen many times. CDR3 protein: CASRLTGGGNQPQHF. CDR3 DNA: TGTGCCAGCAGGTTGACAGGAGGAGGTAATCAGCCCCAGCATTTT. The genes are TRBV27 and TRBJ1-5; TRBD1 might be the D (6 bases). The CDR3 length is 15 residues. Germline V gene lookup returns CDR1 MNHEY and CDR2 SMNVEV (reference sequence). V was trimmed by 6 bases and J by 4 bases, leaving 16 bases between them.

The chain joins TRBV4-1 to TRBJ1-1; maybe TRBD1 (6 bases). Per the germline V gene, CDR1 is MGHRA and CDR2 is YSYEKL. The CDR3 has 18 residues. V dropped 0 bases and J dropped 3 bases, with 20 bases sitting between them. CDR3 sequence: CASSQDLGTRSVDTEAFF. For the CDR3, the DNA is TGCGCCAGCAGCCAAGATCTAGGGACACGCTCCGTGGACACTGAAGCTTTCTTT.

This clone was observed a handful of times. This chain joins TRBV7-9 and TRBJ1-1; no reliable D call. Germline CDR1 SEHNR, CDR2 FQNEAQ (reference sequence). The germline V and J ends were trimmed by 5 bases and 6 bases, with 10 bases remaining between them. CDR3 size: 12 residues. CDR3 sequence (DNA): TGTGCCAGCAGCCCTGAGCGGGCTGAAGCTTTCTTT. Amino acid sequence: CASSPERAEAFF.

The chain is built from TRBV28 and TRBJ1-4, with 8 bases fitting TRBD1. Per the germline V gene, CDR1 is MDHEN and CDR2 is SYDVKM. V shed 5 bases, J shed 8 bases, and the junction held 10 bases outside the gene matches. The CDR3 extends over 15 amino acids. CDR3 sequence (DNA): TGTGCCAGCAGTCCCCAGGGGGCTTGGGTAGAAAAACTGTTTTTT. It specifies CASSPQGAWVEKLFF.

The chain uses TRBV2 and TRBJ1-1; unclear D gene. Germline V gives CDR1 SNHLY, CDR2 FYNNEI. The CDR3 has 13 amino acids. The V gene lost 4 bases and the J gene lost 1 base, with 7 bases spanning the gap. CDR3 region: CASSVEGNTEAFF. CDR3 DNA sequence: TGTGCCAGCAGTGTTGAAGGGAACACTGAAGCTTTCTTT.

This clone was counted a few times. The rearrangement links TRBV2 to TRBJ2-2, with D unclear. Trimming cost V 5 bases and J 4 bases, with 8 bases left between them. The CDR3 is made up of 13 amino acids. Germline V CDR1 and CDR2: SNHLY, FYNNEI. This CDR3 is CASSWVATGELFF. Here the CDR3 DNA reads TGTGCCAGCAGTTGGGTTGCCACCGGGGAGCTGTTTTTT.

This clone was counted only a few times. This chain uses TRBV28 with TRBJ2-3; TRBD1 is a possible D gene (5 bases). This CDR3 is built from 15 residues. V was cut by 4 bases and J by 0 bases, with 11 bases left in between. Germline CDR1 MDHEN, CDR2 SYDVKM. The CDR3 is CASSSLRGSTDTQYF. The CDR3 DNA is TGTGCCAGCAGTTCCTTAAGGGGCAGCACAGATACGCAGTATTTT.

This clone was counted a few times. The chain links TRBV12-5 to TRBJ1-1; tentative D call: TRBD1 (5 bases). Germline CDR1 reads LGHNT; CDR2 reads FRNRAP. There are 18 residues in the CDR3. With 6 bases removed from V and 3 bases from J, the gap between germline ends came to 26 bases. This chain's CDR3 is CASGGDESRELRYTEAFF. The CDR3 coding sequence is TGTGCTAGTGGGGGGGACGAGTCAAGGGAGCTAAGGTACACTGAAGCTTTCTTT.